The 23 T cell receptor beta chains below were found in one sample sequenced in a study of blood T cells in healthy people across ages. The authors ran a second PCR of 7 to 11 cycles using a sample-barcoded 5' primer and a J-beta primer mix. TCRdb recomputed calls from the 5' RACE reads with MiXCR, one row per CDR3 protein. The sample comprises 700,000 to 800,000 distinct CDR3 sequences, roughly 44% of which are singletons, and roughly 20% rests with the top ten. Material for sequencing was blood. The receptors were gathered from a woman aged 60 to 75 in good health.

The V gene is TRBV7-2, the J gene TRBJ2-5, with 8 nucleotides matching TRBD2. CDR3 size: 15 residues. The junction had 6 bases not matched to a gene; V was cut back by 5 bases and J by 1 base. From germline, CDR1 is SGHTA and CDR2 FQGNSA. As DNA, the CDR3 is TGTGCCAGCAGCCCTCGAGCGGGAGCCCAAGAGACCCAGTACTTC. This encodes CASSPRAGAQETQYF. Based on the CDR3 plus reference TRBV7-2 and TRBJ2-5, the full variable domain is GAGVSQSPSNKVTEKGKDVELRCDPISGHTALYWYRQSLGQGLEFLIYFQGNSAPDKSGLPSDRFSAERTGGSVSTLTIQRTQQEDSAVYLCASSPRAGAQETQYFGPGTRLLVL.

This clonotype was counted a few times. J is TRBJ2-3 and V is TRBV9; no clear D. This CDR3 region has 13 residues. V lost 4 bases and J lost 4, with 10 bases in between. Germline V gene data show CDR1 as SGDLS and CDR2 as YYNGEE. Here the CDR3 DNA reads TGTGCCAGCAGCACCTCGATGGCAGATACGCAGTATTTT. It codes for CASSTSMADTQYF.

The CDR3 nucleotides are TGTGCCAGCAGCCAAGAGAAACTAGCGTCTAATGAGCAGTTCTTC. This sequence encodes CASSQEKLASNEQFF. This chain joins TRBV4-2 and TRBJ2-1, with TRBD2 identical over 7 bases. Germline CDR1 LGHNA, CDR2 YNFKEQ. V lost 0 bases and J lost 7; bases outside the gene matches: 6. The CDR3 sequence is 15 residues long.

This clonotype ranks as medium-sized. V and J are TRBV28 and TRBJ2-1; D not resolved. The germline gives CDR1 MDHEN, CDR2 SYDVKM. This CDR3 comprises 13 residues. Between the trimmed V and J ends, which lost 6 bases and 5 bases, there was a span of 11 bases. In DNA form, the CDR3 reads TGTGCCAGCAGCCCCCTAGAAGACAATGAGCAGTTCTTC. Translating it yields CASSPLEDNEQFF.

This sequence joins TRBV30 and TRBJ2-7; 10 bases match TRBD2. The germline CDR1 and CDR2 sequences are GTSNPN and SVGIG (reference sequence). The trim removed 3 bases at V and 6 bases at J, leaving 8 bases unmatched. This CDR3 has 14 amino acids. This CDR3 is CAWRLAGGFCEQYF. For the CDR3, the DNA is TGTGCCTGGAGATTAGCGGGGGGTTTCTGCGAGCAGTACTTC.

As DNA, the CDR3 is TGCAGTGCTAGGGACAGGGGCACGAGAGAGACCCAGTACTTC. This encodes CSARDRGTRETQYF. The rearrangement links TRBV20-1 to TRBJ2-5; 9 bases match TRBD1. The CDR3 runs to 14 residues. Germline CDR1 is DFQATT and CDR2 is SNEGSKA (reference sequence). Germline trimming cut 3 bases from V and 4 bases from J; bases unmatched to any gene: 6.

The CDR3 sequence: CASSWLGQVVPGELFF. The CDR3 DNA reads as TGTGCCAGCAGCTGGCTGGGACAGGTAGTACCCGGGGAGCTGTTTTTT. V gene TRBV12-3 or TRBV12-4 combines with J gene TRBJ2-2, with 8 bases matching TRBD1. The V gene end was trimmed by 6 bases and the J gene end by 6 bases; junction bases not matched to a gene: 12. This CDR3 region has 16 residues.

V gene TRBV29-1 combines with J gene TRBJ1-2, with D possibly being TRBD1 (6 bases). V shed 0 bases and J shed 3 bases, with 20 bases lying between them. Germline-derived CDR1 and CDR2 are SQVTM and ANQGSEA. The CDR3 extends over 17 amino acids. CDR3 sequence (DNA): TGCAGCGTTGAAGATCCTCAGGGGCCAATATTGGACTATGGCTACACCTTC. It codes for CSVEDPQGPILDYGYTF.

The genes are TRBV12-3 or TRBV12-4 and TRBJ2-1; TRBD2 matches at 10 bases. The CDR3 extends over 15 amino acids. Unmatched junction bases numbered 11, after V lost 6 bases and J lost 9 bases. This CDR3 is CASSRTSGNGGEQFF. Written as DNA, the CDR3 is TGTGCCAGCAGCCGAACTAGCGGGAATGGGGGTGAGCAGTTCTTC.

A single count supports this clonotype. The gene calls are TRBV3-1 and TRBJ2-3, with a weak D call TRBD2 (5 bases). The CDR3 sequence is 15 residues long. Trimming removed 4 bases from V and 0 bases from J, with 11 bases in between. Germline V gives CDR1 LGHDT, CDR2 YNNKEL (reference sequence). DNA of the CDR3: TGTGCCAGCAGCCCCCGGGATCAGAGCACAGATACGCAGTATTTT. Its protein product is CASSPRDQSTDTQYF.

This clonotype was seen many times. The chain is built from TRBV5-1 and TRBJ2-7; D gene ambiguous. The CDR3 spans 13 residues. V dropped 4 bases and J dropped 3 bases, with 11 bases sitting between them. Germline V lookup: CDR1 SGHRS, CDR2 YFSETQ. The CDR3 bases are TGCGCCAGCAGCCTACCGCAGGACTACGAGCAGTACTTC. This translates into CASSLPQDYEQYF.

This clonotype was detected ten times or more. The chain joins TRBV5-1 to TRBJ1-1; D is possibly TRBD1 (6 bases). V shed 4 bases and J shed 1 base, with 8 bases lying between them. The CDR3 extends over 13 amino acids. The germline V gene has CDR1 SGHRS and CDR2 YFSETQ. As DNA, the CDR3 is TGCGCCAGCAGCCCGGGACAGAACACTGAAGCTTTCTTT. Translating gives CASSPGQNTEAFF.

J is TRBJ2-4 and V is TRBV5-1; D is uncertain. The J call could be wrong; TRBJ2-7 is a better fit for the DNA end. The CDR3 runs 14 residues. Germline loops: CDR1 SGHRS, CDR2 YFSETQ. CDR3 loop: CASSFWALSDEQYF. The CDR3 region has the DNA TGCGCCAGCAGTTTCTGGGCTTTATCCGACGAGCAGTACTTC.

The chain carries TRBV5-1 and TRBJ1-5, with TRBD1 matching over 8 bases. J was trimmed by 6 bases and V by 4 bases; bases with no gene match: 9. Germline CDR1 SGHRS, CDR2 YFSETQ. The CDR3 runs 15 residues. The CDR3 loop is CASSAGQEGSQPQHF. The CDR3 region has the DNA TGCGCCAGCAGCGCGGGACAGGAGGGCTCTCAGCCCCAGCATTTT.

In its sample, this clonotype was seen a few times. The chain carries TRBV5-1 and TRBJ2-7; D is perhaps TRBD1 (6 bases). Trimming removed 2 bases from V and 4 bases from J, with 13 bases in between. The CDR3 is 14 residues long. Per the germline V gene, CDR1 is SGHRS and CDR2 is YFSETQ. The CDR3 sequence: CASSFLGTSYEQYF. The CDR3 bases are TGCGCCAGCAGCTTTTTGGGGACATCTTACGAGCAGTACTTC.

The chain couples TRBV18 to TRBJ1-2; D ambiguous. Trimming took off 6 bases at V and 2 bases at J, with 7 bases between the two ends. Germline V gene sequence: CDR1 KGHSH, CDR2 LQKENI. The CDR3 contains 12 residues. CDR3 sequence (DNA): TGTGCCAGCTCGGATGCCAACTATGGCTACACCTTC. The encoded protein is CASSDANYGYTF.

This chain uses TRBV7-2 with TRBJ1-4; D possibly corresponds to TRBD1 (6 bases). From germline, CDR1 is SGHTA and CDR2 FQGNSA. Trimming stripped 4 bases from V and 7 bases from J, with 16 bases between. The CDR3 contains 15 residues. This CDR3 reads CASSSYREGGEKLFF. The CDR3 region has the DNA TGTGCCAGCAGCTCCTACAGGGAGGGAGGTGAAAAACTGTTTTTT.

Details on this clonotype: Germline and junction disagree at one end, which may indicate a read error. This chain connects TRBV5-6 to TRBJ2-1; no firm D call. The CDR3 is 13 residues long. Germline CDR1 reads SGHDT; CDR2 reads YYEEEE. This chain's CDR3 is CANSLRTSNEQFF. The CDR3 bases are TGTGCCAACAGCTTGCGAACAAGCAATGAGCAGTTCTTC.

This chain uses TRBV7-9 with TRBJ2-3; 9 nucleotides match TRBD2. Germline V lookup: CDR1 SEHNR, CDR2 FQNEAQ (reference sequence). This CDR3 has 16 residues. With 1 base clipped from V and 5 bases from J, the junction kept 7 bases outside the gene matches. In DNA form, the CDR3 reads TGTGCCAGCAGCTTAGTAGCGGGAGTCGGGAAAGATACGCAGTATTTT. Protein sequence: CASSLVAGVGKDTQYF. Drawing the rest from reference TRBV7-9 and TRBJ2-3, the complete variable domain is DTGVSQNPRHKITKRGQNVTFRCDPISEHNRLYWYRQTLGQGPEFLTYFQNEAQLEKSRLLSDRFSAERPKGSFSTLEIQRTEQGDSAMYLCASSLVAGVGKDTQYFGPGTRLTVL.

This clonotype was detected a few times. The chain is built from TRBV9 and TRBJ2-3, with D hard to call. This CDR3 region has 14 residues. CDR1 is SGDLS and CDR2 is YYNGEE in the germline V gene. The germline V and J ends were trimmed by 0 bases and 1 base, with 6 bases remaining between them. This chain's CDR3 is CASSVGPGTDTQYF. CDR3 coding DNA: TGTGCCAGCAGCGTAGGTCCCGGCACAGATACGCAGTATTTT.

This clonotype was seen a few times. The chain recombines TRBV3-1 with TRBJ2-6, with unresolved D. Germline CDR1 is LGHDT and CDR2 is YNNKEL (reference sequence). The CDR3 consists of 17 residues. The V end lost 0 bases, the J end lost 0 bases, and 9 bases lay between the germline ends. CDR3 bases: TGTGCCAGCAGCCAAGACTTGGGTAGCTCTGGGGCCAACGTCCTGACTTTC. Translated, it gives CASSQDLGSSGANVLTF. Full variable domain (outside the CDR3, taken from reference TRBV3-1 and TRBJ2-6): DTAVSQTPKYLVTQMGNDKSIKCEQNLGHDTMYWYKQDSKKFLKIMFSYNNKELIINETVPNRFSPKSPDKAHLNLHINSLELGDSAVYFCASSQDLGSSGANVLTFGAGSRLTVL.

V is TRBV7-2 and J is TRBJ1-5; D perhaps matches TRBD1 (5 bases). In germline, CDR1 is SGHTA, CDR2 FQGNSA. The V end lost 5 bases, the J end lost 3 bases, and 14 bases lay between the germline ends. The CDR3 contains 15 residues. The CDR3 reads CASSPWSRDNQPQHF. The CDR3 DNA sequence: TGTGCCAGCAGCCCATGGAGCAGGGACAATCAGCCCCAGCATTTT.

This clonotype was recorded a few times. This sequence joins TRBV12-3 or TRBV12-4 and TRBJ2-3; TRBD2 agrees at 13 bases. This CDR3 spans 16 amino acids. V was pared by 5 bases and J by 3 bases, with 5 bases of the junction left unmatched. CDR3 loop: CASSKGLAGSTDTQYF. In DNA form, the CDR3 reads TGTGCCAGCAGTAAGGGACTAGCGGGGAGTACAGATACGCAGTATTTT.